The T cell receptor (beta chain) under discussion was sequenced for a study of cytomegalovirus exposure and HLA in healthy donors. For the study at large: A prior study identified over 100 million unique TCR beta sequences from some 200 million T cells. Regarding the study as a whole: Accounts indicate the classifier identified cytomegalovirus status with strong specificity and sensitivity. Immune exposure information comprised only CMV serostatus.

V lost 6 bases to trimming and J lost 7 bases; unmatched junction nucleotides: 8. Per germline, CDR1 MNHEY and CDR2 SVGAGI. The CDR3 loop spans 14 amino acids. PCR used 60 Vbeta primers and 13 Jbeta primers. Generated by immunoSEQ multiplex PCR, the TCRdb table keeps only in-frame clones and is missing some. The sample shows tens of thousands of clones, 65% to 70% of them seen only once. For this clone: Its antigen is currently unknown.

Specimen: PBMCs. The J gene is TRBJ2-1, the V gene TRBV6-5; the match to TRBD1 covers 8 bases. This TCR was sampled from a man aged 35-49 years in good health and CMV-seropositive. This CDR3 reads CASRQGQGLNEQFF. The CDR3 DNA is TGTGCCAGCAGGCAAGGACAGGGACTGAATGAGCAGTTCTTC.